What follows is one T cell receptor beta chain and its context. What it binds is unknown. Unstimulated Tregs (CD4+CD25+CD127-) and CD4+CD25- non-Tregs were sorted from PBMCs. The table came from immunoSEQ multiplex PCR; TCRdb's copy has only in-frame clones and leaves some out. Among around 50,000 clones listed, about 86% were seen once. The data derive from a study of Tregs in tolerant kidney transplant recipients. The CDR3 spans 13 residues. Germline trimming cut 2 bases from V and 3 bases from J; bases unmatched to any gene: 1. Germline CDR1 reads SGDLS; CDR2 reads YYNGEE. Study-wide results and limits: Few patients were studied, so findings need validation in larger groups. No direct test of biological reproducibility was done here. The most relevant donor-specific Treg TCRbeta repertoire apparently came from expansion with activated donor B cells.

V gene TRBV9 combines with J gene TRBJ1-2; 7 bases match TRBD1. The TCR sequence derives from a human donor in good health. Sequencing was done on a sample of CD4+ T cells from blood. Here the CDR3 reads CASSVQGDYGYTF. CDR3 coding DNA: TGTGCCAGCAGCGTTCAGGGGGACTATGGCTACACCTTC.